Listed below are T cell receptor beta chains from one sample, sequenced in a study of T-cell reconstitution after alpha-beta-depleted transplantation in children. From the PCR reads, TCRdb called clonotypes with MiXCR, one entry per CDR3 protein. The data show around 600,000 distinct CDR3 sequences, with 23% seen just once and 11% to 15% held by the top ten. This specimen consisted of PBMCs, mostly from graft donor cells, obtained 360 days after TCRalphabeta/CD19-depleted stem cell transplant. The source is a boy younger than two who had a stem cell transplant for acute myeloid leukemia, so the T cells may come from the graft donor. CDR3s include the opening cysteine and the closing phenylalanine or tryptophan. Each record gives: CDR3 DNA, CDR3 protein, J gene, clone size, D gene, V gene. D genes are given only for firm matches. A clone size is listed for some rows: how often the clone was seen (once, few, many), or a class if it is expanded.

TGCAGCGTGAACAACAGGGAGAGCTCCTACAATGAGCAGTTCTTC CSVNNRESSYNEQFF TRBJ2-1 many - TRBV29-1
TGTGCCAGCAGCATAGGACTGCTTTCTGGGGCCAACGTCCTGACTTTC CASSIGLLSGANVLTF TRBJ2-6 - - TRBV5-5
TGTGCCAGCAGCCCCTTCAATGAAGCTTTCTTT CASSPFNEAFF TRBJ1-1 few - TRBV7-9
TGCAGTGCTAGAGCAGGGGGCGAGGGCAAAAACATTCAGTACTTC CSARAGGEGKNIQYF TRBJ2-4 - TRBD1 TRBV20-1
TGCAGTGCTAGAGATAGCGCTAGATCGGTCTACGAGCAGTACTTC CSARDSARSVYEQYF TRBJ2-7 few - TRBV20-1
TGCAGTGCCCGGGGACAACGTAGGGGCCTTAGCACAGATACGCAGTATTTT CSARGQRRGLSTDTQYF TRBJ2-3 - - TRBV20-1
TGTGCCAGCAGCTCTGACGGGGATTTACCCTACGAGCAGTACTTC CASSSDGDLPYEQYF TRBJ2-7 - - TRBV7-9
TGTGCCAGCAGCGTATCGGATCCCTCAAATGAGCAGTTCTTC CASSVSDPSNEQFF TRBJ2-1 few - TRBV9
TGTGCCAGCAGTTTCGGGGCAGACACCTACGAGCAGTACTTC CASSFGADTYEQYF TRBJ2-7 - - TRBV12-3/TRBV12-4
TGTGCTAGTGGTTGGCCTAGCGGGGGTTGTGATGTGACCCAGTACTTC CASGWPSGGCDVTQYF TRBJ2-5 - TRBD2 TRBV12-5
TGCGCCAGCAGCTTTGGGGGACAGCTGCACACTGAAGCTTTCTTT CASSFGGQLHTEAFF TRBJ1-1 once TRBD1 TRBV5-1
TGTGCCAGCAGCTCCCTTGCGATGGGACTAGCGGGGGTCACAGATACGCAGTATTTT CASSSLAMGLAGVTDTQYF TRBJ2-3 few TRBD2 TRBV11-2
TGCAGTGCTCCAATACTAGCGGGGGTTGGAAACAATGAGCAGTTCTTC CSAPILAGVGNNEQFF TRBJ2-1 many TRBD2 TRBV20-1
TGTGCCAGCAGTCCCGGACAGTTTGGAGCTTTCTTT CASSPGQFGAFF TRBJ1-1 few - TRBV12-3/TRBV12-4
TGTGCCAGCAGCCTACAGGCCGGGGGGGCCTGGGGGACCCAGTACTTC CASSLQAGGAWGTQYF TRBJ2-5 - TRBD2 TRBV7-2
TGTGCCAGCAACCTACTAGCGGGGACCTACAATGAGCAGTTCTTC CASNLLAGTYNEQFF TRBJ2-1 - TRBD2 TRBV4-2
TGTGCCAGCAGCTTAGTGGTAGCGGGGGTGACCTCCTACGAGCAGTACTTC CASSLVVAGVTSYEQYF TRBJ2-7 many TRBD2 TRBV7-8
TGTGCCATCACCTCTATGTTTTGGGCCTACGGCTCTGGGGCCAACGTCCTGACTTTC CAITSMFWAYGSGANVLTF TRBJ2-6 - - TRBV12-3/TRBV12-4
TGTGCCAGCAGTTACTCTTATTACAATGAGCAGTTCTTC CASSYSYYNEQFF TRBJ2-1 - - TRBV6-7
TGTGCCAGCAGCTTAGGTACGAGACAGGGACGGGATGAGCAGTTCTTC CASSLGTRQGRDEQFF TRBJ2-1 - TRBD1 TRBV11-1
TGCAGCGTTACGGGAGGGGCCTTAAGCTCCTACAATGAGCAGTTCTTC CSVTGGALSSYNEQFF TRBJ2-1 many TRBD2 TRBV29-1
TGTGCCAGCAGTTTACCCGACAGGGGTTCCTACAATGAGCAGTTCTTC CASSLPDRGSYNEQFF TRBJ2-1 - TRBD1 TRBV12-3/TRBV12-4
TGTGCCAGCAGGGTCCTAGGGATTACCGGGGAGCTGTTTTTT CASRVLGITGELFF TRBJ2-2 once - TRBV27
TGTGCCACCACAATACCAGGGGGGAATGAGCAGTTCTTC CATTIPGGNEQFF TRBJ2-1 - - TRBV24-1
TGTGCCAGCAGCGAAACTCGAAGCACAGATACGCAGTATTTT CASSETRSTDTQYF TRBJ2-3 - - TRBV7-8
TGCGCCAGCAGCCAGTCCCGGGACAGGGGAGCCTACAATGAGCAGTTCTTC CASSQSRDRGAYNEQFF TRBJ2-1 - TRBD1 TRBV4-3
TGTGCCAGCAGCCGCTTCCGTCTTCTGTGGATGCAGAACACTGAAGCTTTCTTT CASSRFRLLWMQNTEAFF TRBJ1-1 - - TRBV6-2/TRBV6-3
TGCAGCGTTGTGACCGGGACAGGGAGTGAGCCCCAGCATTTT CSVVTGTGSEPQHF TRBJ1-5 many TRBD1 TRBV29-1
TGTGCCAGCAGTTTAGGTCTAACCTTGACCCCGGAGACCCAGTACTTC CASSLGLTLTPETQYF TRBJ2-5 once - TRBV12-3/TRBV12-4
TGTGCCAGCAGTCCTCCCCGGGGGACAGGGACTGAAGCTTTCTTT CASSPPRGTGTEAFF TRBJ1-1 - TRBD1 TRBV12-3/TRBV12-4
TGTGCCAGCAGTTCCCGGGGGCCCCAGCATTTT CASSSRGPQHF TRBJ1-5 few - TRBV28
TGCAGTGCTAGTGTTCGGGGCGCGGGGCGCTTCAATGAGCAGTTCTTC CSASVRGAGRFNEQFF TRBJ2-1 - - TRBV20-1
TGCAGCGTTCTACCCGACAGGGGTCAGTCCTACGAGCAGTACTTC CSVLPDRGQSYEQYF TRBJ2-7 - TRBD1 TRBV29-1
TGTGCCAGCAGAGCCCGACAGGGACCGGGCTACACCTTC CASRARQGPGYTF TRBJ1-2 - TRBD1 TRBV12-3/TRBV12-4
TGTGCCAGCAGCCCTCGGGGGAATCAGCCCCAGCATTTT CASSPRGNQPQHF TRBJ1-5 many - TRBV12-3/TRBV12-4
TGCAGTGCTATCCCGACTAGCGGGGGGCCGTGGGGGAGACCAGATACGCAGTATTTT CSAIPTSGGPWGRPDTQYF TRBJ2-3 many TRBD2 TRBV20-1
TGTGCCAGCAGTCCCCTGGGTCTAGCGGGGGGGCCAGAGACCCAGTACTTC CASSPLGLAGGPETQYF TRBJ2-5 many TRBD2 TRBV12-3/TRBV12-4
TGTGCCAGCAGTTTATCGCGCCACACTGGGGCCAACGTCCTGACTTTC CASSLSRHTGANVLTF TRBJ2-6 once - TRBV27
TGTGCCAGCAGGATATCTGGAAACACCATATATTTT CASRISGNTIYF TRBJ1-3 once - TRBV12-3/TRBV12-4
TGCAGTGCTAGCCACCGGGGGGCCGCCGGGACCCAGTACTTC CSASHRGAAGTQYF TRBJ2-5 many - TRBV20-1
TGCAGTGCTAGTCACCAGGGACCCCAATATGAGCAGTTCTTC CSASHQGPQYEQFF TRBJ2-1 - - TRBV20-1
TGTGCCAGCAGTAACCCCCGGACAGGACAAGAGACCCAGTACTTC CASSNPRTGQETQYF TRBJ2-5 many TRBD1 TRBV6-5
TGCGCCACCAGTACTTTAGCGGCGGGTAACAATGAGCAGTTCTTC CATSTLAAGNNEQFF TRBJ2-1 few - TRBV5-1
TGCAGCGTGAAAGGCGTTAGGGGTCGAGAGACCCAGTACTTC CSVKGVRGRETQYF TRBJ2-5 - - TRBV29-1
TGCAGTGCTAACCACCCGTACCAAGAGACCCAGTACTTC CSANHPYQETQYF TRBJ2-5 - - TRBV20-1
TGTGCCAGCGGCAAGCCCGGGACTAGCGGGACCGGGGAGCTGTTTTTT CASGKPGTSGTGELFF TRBJ2-2 - TRBD2 TRBV12-3/TRBV12-4
TGTGCCATCAGTGAGGGGGACAGTCCCCAAGAGACCCAGTACTTC CAISEGDSPQETQYF TRBJ2-5 many TRBD1 TRBV10-3
TGCAGCGTGGTCGAGGTGCCATGGGGGGTCCAAGAGATCCAGTACTTC CSVVEVPWGVQEIQYF TRBJ2-5 many - TRBV29-1
TGTGCCAGCAGCCAAACAGGGTACTCAGCTGGAAACACCATATATTTT CASSQTGYSAGNTIYF TRBJ1-3 - - TRBV14
TGCGCCAGCAGCCAAGATCAAGAGCGGGGGGGAGGTCATGAGCAGTTCTTC CASSQDQERGGGHEQFF TRBJ2-1 - TRBD2 TRBV4-3
TGCGCCAGCAGCATGGGACAGGGGGGCGTCTCGGAGGGAGAAAAACTGTTTTTT CASSMGQGGVSEGEKLFF TRBJ1-4 many TRBD1 TRBV5-1
TGTGCCAGCAGCCCCCAGACTAGCGGGGGGGCCTCGGACATTCAGTACTTC CASSPQTSGGASDIQYF TRBJ2-4 - TRBD2 TRBV7-2
TGTGCCTGGACTGAACACAACAATGAGCAGTTCTTC CAWTEHNNEQFF TRBJ2-1 few - TRBV30
TGTGCCAGCAGTTTGGGGAATCAGCCCCAGCATTTT CASSLGNQPQHF TRBJ1-5 many - TRBV12-3/TRBV12-4
TGTGCCAGCAGCTCTAGTCGGGCCTACTCTGGAAACACCATATATTTT CASSSSRAYSGNTIYF TRBJ1-3 - - TRBV7-2
TGCAGTGCTAGGAAGAGTACGGGGCCTCCCTATGGCTACACCTTC CSARKSTGPPYGYTF TRBJ1-2 few - TRBV20-1
TGTGCCAGCAGCTCGAGACTAGGGGAGACTATCGGAGGCTCCTACAATGAGCAGTTCTTC CASSSRLGETIGGSYNEQFF TRBJ2-1 many - TRBV11-2
TGTGCCAGCTCAGAGGGGGGGCCTACCTACGAGCAGTACTTC CASSEGGPTYEQYF TRBJ2-7 many - TRBV18
TGTGCCAGCAGTTACTCGTACAGGGGGTCCGAGCAGTACTTC CASSYSYRGSEQYF TRBJ2-7 - TRBD1 TRBV6-5
TGTGCCAGCACCCTTCGGACAGGTGGCCAAGAGACCCAGTACTTC CASTLRTGGQETQYF TRBJ2-5 few TRBD1 TRBV12-3/TRBV12-4